The TCR beta chain under discussion was sequenced for a study of T cell clonality in common variable immunodeficiency. Profiled with immunoSEQ multiplex PCR; TCRdb holds only in-frame clones, not every one. The data show around 55,000 clones, none appearing only once, with about 1.8% held by the ten largest. This clone was seen repeatedly, ten times or more. The read ends 3 residues before the CDR3 terminus; that terminus is restored from the germline J gene. Trimming cost V 5 bases and J 4 bases; bases outside gene matches: 7. There are 14 residues in the CDR3. CDR1 is SGHAT, CDR2 FQNNGV, per germline.

J is TRBJ2-7 and V is TRBV11-2, with 8 bases aligning to TRBD1. The receptor was derived from a person aged 18 to 70 in good health. Sequenced material: peripheral blood mononuclear cells. The sequenced CDR3 bases are TGTGCCAGCAGCACAAACAGGGGGAGTTACGAG. It encodes CASSTNRGSYE. In full, the CDR3 is CASSTNRGSYEQYF.